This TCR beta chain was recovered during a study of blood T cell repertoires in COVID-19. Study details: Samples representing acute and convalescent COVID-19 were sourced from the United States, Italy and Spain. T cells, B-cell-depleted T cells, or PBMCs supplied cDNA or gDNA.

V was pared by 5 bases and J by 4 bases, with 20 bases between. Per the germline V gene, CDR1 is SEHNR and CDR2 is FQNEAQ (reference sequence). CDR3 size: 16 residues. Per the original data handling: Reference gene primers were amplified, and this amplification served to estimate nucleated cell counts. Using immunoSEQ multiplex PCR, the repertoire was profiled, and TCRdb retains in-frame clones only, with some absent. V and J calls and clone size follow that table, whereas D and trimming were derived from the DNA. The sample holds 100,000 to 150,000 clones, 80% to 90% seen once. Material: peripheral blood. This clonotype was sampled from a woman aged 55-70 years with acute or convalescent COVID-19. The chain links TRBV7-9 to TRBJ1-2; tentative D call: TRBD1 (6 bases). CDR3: CASSIPTGSSPYGYTF. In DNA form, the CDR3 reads TGTGCCAGCAGCATACCTACAGGGTCGTCCCCCTATGGCTACACCTTC.